These 19 T cell receptor beta chains were sequenced from one sample in a study of shared clonotypes between healthy human individuals. Clones were read by immunoSEQ multiplex PCR, and TCRdb kept only the in-frame ones, dropping some. The data hold more than 2,000,000 clones, with just over 90% observed a single time. The sample consisted of naive CD4+ T cells sorted from blood. The subset was: CD45RA+ positively selected. The receptors were gathered from a man between 18 and 35 years old in good health.

The chain joins TRBV18 to TRBJ2-7, with TRBD2 identical over 7 bases. Germline CDR1 is KGHSH and CDR2 is LQKENI. V shed 2 bases, J shed 1 base, and the junction held 8 bases outside the gene matches. The CDR3 is 16 amino acids. This CDR3 reads CASSPTPPSGSYEQYF. CDR3 coding DNA: TGTGCCAGCTCACCAACTCCCCCTAGCGGTTCCTACGAGCAGTACTTC.

The genes are TRBV5-6 and TRBJ1-2; 7 nucleotides align to TRBD1. This CDR3 has 15 amino acids. The germline CDR1 and CDR2 sequences are SGHDT and YYEEEE. The J segment lost 4 bases and the V segment lost 4 bases, leaving 10 bases of the junction unmatched. The CDR3 here is CASSTRQGVAYGYTF. The CDR3 nucleotides read TGTGCCAGCAGCACTAGACAGGGAGTGGCCTATGGCTACACCTTC.

The chain couples TRBV6-4 to TRBJ2-5, with unresolved D. CDR3 length: 18 amino acids. The germline V gene encodes CDR1 MRHNA and CDR2 SNTAGT. Trimming left V 5 bases short and J 4 bases short, with 26 bases between. This CDR3 is CASSPPPVTPRSGETQYF. CDR3 coding DNA: TGTGCCAGCAGTCCCCCACCAGTGACTCCCAGGTCGGGAGAGACCCAGTACTTC.

The chain employs TRBV7-6 and TRBJ2-1; 9 nucleotides line up with TRBD2. V was pared by 8 bases and J by 6 bases, with 8 bases of the junction left unmatched. The CDR3 is 14 amino acids. CDR1 and CDR2 (germline): SGHVS, FNYEAQ. CDR3: CASGLPSGINEQFF. The CDR3 DNA follows: TGTGCCAGCGGTTTGCCTAGCGGGATCAATGAGCAGTTCTTC.

V is TRBV27 and J is TRBJ2-3, with D perhaps matching TRBD1 (6 bases). V was shortened by 5 bases and J by 7 bases, with 10 bases between the two germline ends. Germline CDR1 reads MNHEY; CDR2 reads SMNVEV (reference sequence). The CDR3 contains 12 residues. The CDR3 region has the DNA TGTGCCAGCAGTGGGGGACAAAATACGCAGTATTTT. Its translation is CASSGGQNTQYF.

CDR3 sequence reads: CASSTGTGARAYEQYF. The DNA of the CDR3 is TGCGCCAGCAGCACTGGGACAGGGGCGCGGGCCTACGAGCAGTACTTC. This chain uses TRBV5-1 with TRBJ2-7; the match to TRBD1 covers 10 bases. The V gene's germline CDR1 is SGHRS and CDR2 YFSETQ. V shed 4 bases and J 2 bases; nucleotides not matched to a gene: 9. The CDR3 contains 16 residues.

This clone has a handful of counts. The chain links TRBV7-2 to TRBJ2-3; 12 bases match TRBD1. From germline, CDR1 is SGHTA and CDR2 FQGNSA. Germline trimming cut 0 bases from V and 2 bases from J; bases unmatched to any gene: 3. This CDR3 comprises 17 residues. CDR3 sequence reads: CASSLAGTGGLTDTQYF. As DNA, the CDR3 is TGTGCCAGCAGCTTAGCGGGGACAGGGGGCCTCACAGATACGCAGTATTTT.

The J gene is TRBJ2-3, the V gene TRBV7-2; 7 nucleotides line up with TRBD2. CDR1 is SGHTA, CDR2 FQGNSA, per germline. The CDR3 is 14 residues long. V was pared by 2 bases and J by 5 bases, with 4 bases of the junction left unmatched. The CDR3 sequence is CASSLTAGLDTQYF. In nucleotides, the CDR3 is TGTGCCAGCAGCTTAACAGCGGGGTTAGATACGCAGTATTTT.

This sequence joins TRBV7-9 and TRBJ2-6, with no clear D. The CDR3 totals 13 residues. Germline-derived CDR1 and CDR2 are SEHNR and FQNEAQ (reference sequence). V was clipped by 2 bases and J by 4 bases, with 3 bases between them. The CDR3 is CASSLRGANVLTF. The DNA of the CDR3 is TGTGCCAGCAGCTTACGCGGGGCCAACGTCCTGACTTTC.

V and J are TRBV30 and TRBJ1-3; D not resolved. V was clipped by 1 base and J by 8 bases, with 6 bases between them. Looked up from germline, CDR1 is GTSNPN and CDR2 is SVGIG (reference sequence). This CDR3 region has 11 residues. The CDR3 region is CAWSAVDTIYF. The DNA of the CDR3 is TGTGCCTGGAGTGCCGTCGACACCATATATTTT. Drawing the rest from reference TRBV30 and TRBJ1-3, the complete variable domain is SQTIHQWPATLVQPVGSPLSLECTVEGTSNPNLYWYRQAAGRGLQLLFYSVGIGQISSEVPQNLSASRPQDRQFILSSKKLLLSDSGFYLCAWSAVDTIYFGEGSWLTVV.

The V call is TRBV6-4, the J call TRBJ2-1; the match to TRBD2 covers 8 bases. This CDR3 is 17 amino acids long. Germline loops: CDR1 MRHNA, CDR2 SNTAGT. Losses at the gene ends were 0 bases for V and 6 bases for J; bases not matched to a gene: 10. The CDR3 DNA reads as TGTGCCAGCAGTGACTCTAACAAACGGGGGGGCATCAATGAGCAGTTCTTC. It translates to CASSDSNKRGGINEQFF.

The chain links TRBV18 to TRBJ2-3; 7 bases align to TRBD2. V lost 6 bases and J lost 6; bases outside the gene matches: 9. Germline values: CDR1 KGHSH, CDR2 LQKENI. The CDR3 totals 14 residues. CDR3 protein: CASSPGTTTDTQYF. The DNA of the CDR3 is TGTGCCAGCTCCCCCGGGACTACCACGGATACGCAGTATTTT.

The chain employs TRBV9 and TRBJ2-2; 7 bases agree with TRBD2. The CDR3 sequence is 17 residues long. CDR1 and CDR2 (germline): SGDLS, YYNGEE. Trimming removed 0 bases from V and 5 bases from J; junction bases left unmatched: 10. The CDR3 nucleotides read TGTGCCAGCAGCGTAGCTAGGAGCGGGAATTCGACCGGGGAGCTGTTTTTT. Translating gives CASSVARSGNSTGELFF. Drawing the rest from reference TRBV9 and TRBJ2-2, the complete variable domain is DSGVTQTPKHLITATGQRVTLRCSPRSGDLSVYWYQQSLDQGLQFLIQYYNGEERAKGNILERFSAQQFPDLHSELNLSSLELGDSALYFCASSVARSGNSTGELFFGEGSRLTVL.

The gene calls are TRBV6-5 and TRBJ2-7, with TRBD2 as a possible D gene (6 bases). V gave up 4 bases and J gave up 6 bases, with 13 bases separating them. The germline CDR1 and CDR2 sequences are MNHEY and SVGAGI. The CDR3 extends over 13 amino acids. The CDR3 region is CASSLTRSSEQYF. For the CDR3, the DNA is TGTGCCAGCAGTTTGACTAGGTCGAGCGAGCAGTACTTC.

The CDR3 loop is CASSSQTGLNTEAFF. The CDR3 region has the DNA TGCGCCAGCAGTTCCCAGACAGGGTTGAACACTGAAGCTTTCTTT. The chain employs TRBV5-1 and TRBJ1-1; 7 nucleotides match TRBD1. Germline V CDR1 and CDR2: SGHRS, YFSETQ. With V trimmed by 5 bases and J by 0 bases, 7 bases remained unmatched. The CDR3 sequence is 15 residues long.

The CDR3 DNA is TGTGCCAGCAGTTCGACAGGGGAGCCTGGCTACACCTTC. Protein sequence: CASSSTGEPGYTF. This chain connects TRBV28 to TRBJ1-2; the match to TRBD1 covers 8 bases. There are 13 residues in the CDR3. V lost 4 bases to trimming and J lost 7 bases; unmatched junction nucleotides: 5. CDR1 and CDR2 from the germline V gene are MDHEN and SYDVKM.

The chain is built from TRBV7-2 and TRBJ2-7; TRBD1 is a possible D gene (6 bases). V was shortened by 4 bases and J by 10 bases, with 17 bases between the two germline ends. CDR1 is SGHTA and CDR2 is FQGNSA in the germline V gene. The CDR3 is 13 residues long. The CDR3 protein is CASSSRDIVRQYF. Here the CDR3 DNA reads TGTGCCAGCAGCTCTAGGGACATCGTACGCCAGTACTTC.

This sequence joins TRBV5-1 and TRBJ2-6; D ambiguous. Between the trimmed V and J ends, which lost 2 bases and 0 bases, there was a span of 9 bases. CDR3 length: 16 residues. CDR1 and CDR2 (germline): SGHRS, YFSETQ. Here the CDR3 DNA reads TGCGCCAGCAGCTTTAATCAGCTCTCTGGGGCCAACGTCCTGACTTTC. The encoded protein is CASSFNQLSGANVLTF.

The chain links TRBV11-2 to TRBJ2-5; possibly TRBD1 or TRBD2 for D (5 bases each). Per the germline V gene, CDR1 is SGHAT and CDR2 is FQNNGV. CDR3 length: 16 residues. V was trimmed by 1 base and J by 2 bases, leaving 14 bases between them. In DNA form, the CDR3 reads TGTGCCAGCAGCTTAGGCGCCGGGGCAGGGCAAGAGACCCAGTACTTC. Its protein product is CASSLGAGAGQETQYF.